These 21 T cell receptor beta chains share one sample of origin, sequenced in a study of T cell repertoires in cytomegalovirus infection. Their cognate antigens are unknown. One entry per CDR3 protein, called by TCRdb with MiXCR from the reads. Of 350,000 to 400,000 distinct CDR3 sequences listed, approximately 35% were seen once; the top ten hold less than 15%. The sequencing here drew on cultured PBMCs, taken from culture after CMV antigen stimulation. The receptors originated from a human donor in good health (CMV status not recorded). Some clones in this sample may be carry-over from other donors' samples.

The chain links TRBV2 to TRBJ2-7; TRBD1 is a possible D gene (6 bases). The germline V gene encodes CDR1 SNHLY and CDR2 FYNNEI. Trimming cost V 5 bases and J 2 bases, with 10 bases left between them. CDR3 length: 13 amino acids. DNA for the CDR3: TGTGCCAGCAGTTACAGGGTTACCTACGAGCAGTACGTC. Protein sequence: CASSYRVTYEQYV.

This clonotype was found a few times. The gene calls are TRBV12-3 or TRBV12-4 and TRBJ2-5, with 10 bases fitting TRBD2. Trimming removed 5 bases from V and 4 bases from J; junction bases left unmatched: 7. This CDR3 region has 15 residues. The CDR3 DNA reads as TGTGCCAGCAGTCCGAGCGGGAGGGCCAGAGAGACCCAGTACTTC. Its protein product is CASSPSGRARETQYF.

The V gene is TRBV7-2, the J gene TRBJ2-1, with a possible D match to TRBD1 (6 bases). This CDR3 has 14 residues. The germline CDR1 and CDR2 sequences are SGHTA and FQGNSA. Trimming left V 7 bases short and J 5 bases short, with 15 bases between. CDR3 nucleotides: TGTGCCAGCACCGAGATGACAGGAGACAATGAGCAGTTCTTC. It translates to CASTEMTGDNEQFF.

The chain is built from TRBV7-6 and TRBJ1-6; D gene unclear. V was pared by 5 bases and J by 9 bases, with 14 bases between. Germline CDR1 and CDR2: SGHVS and FNYEAQ. This CDR3 has 14 residues. The CDR3 is CASSIGQTGSPLHF. CDR3 bases: TGTGCCAGCAGCATTGGGCAGACGGGTTCACCCCTCCACTTT.

DNA of the CDR3: TGTGCCAGCAGCCCCGGAGCCGTGGGACAGCAGCCCCAGCATTTT. It encodes CASSPGAVGQQPQHF. The rearrangement links TRBV7-2 to TRBJ1-5, with 7 bases matching TRBD1. From germline, CDR1 is SGHTA and CDR2 FQGNSA. Unmatched junction bases numbered 11, after V lost 5 bases and J lost 7 bases. The CDR3 sequence is 15 residues long.

This clonotype was counted a few times. This rearrangement joins TRBV7-6 to TRBJ2-1; D remains ambiguous. Germline V gene data show CDR1 as SGHVS and CDR2 as FNYEAQ. V was pared by 2 bases and J by 13 bases, with 15 bases between. This CDR3 has 13 amino acids. CDR3 sequence reads: CASSLLYGDQQFF. As DNA, the CDR3 is TGTGCCAGCAGCTTACTGTATGGGGATCAACAGTTCTTC.

The genes are TRBV11-2 and TRBJ2-3, with D perhaps matching TRBD2 (5 bases). Germline lookup yields CDR1 SGHAT and CDR2 FQNNGV. V was shortened by 7 bases and J by 8 bases, with 22 bases between the two germline ends. The CDR3 has 15 residues. The CDR3 loop is CASTFGETRTATQYF. The CDR3 nucleotides are TGTGCCAGCACCTTCGGGGAGACCAGGACGGCTACGCAGTATTTT.

The rearrangement links TRBV4-2 to TRBJ1-1; no clear D. V gave up 0 bases and J gave up 6 bases, with 11 bases separating them. Germline CDR1 reads LGHNA; CDR2 reads YNFKEQ. The CDR3 consists of 14 residues. The CDR3 bases are TGTGCCAGCAGCCAAGATCTTTGGGGAGCTGAAGCTTTCTTT. It specifies CASSQDLWGAEAFF.

This clonotype showed up just a few times. The rearrangement uses TRBV2 and TRBJ1-1; 8 bases line up with TRBD1. This CDR3 is built from 15 residues. Trimming removed 6 bases from V and 1 base from J; junction bases left unmatched: 7. The V gene's germline CDR1 is SNHLY and CDR2 FYNNEI. In DNA form, the CDR3 reads TGTGCCAGCAGGGAAAGACAGGGGAGGAACACTGAAGCTTTCTTT. Protein: CASRERQGRNTEAFF.

The chain joins TRBV7-2 to TRBJ1-4; perhaps TRBD1 as D (5 bases). The V gene lost 7 bases and the J gene lost 2 bases, with 14 bases spanning the gap. Germline V gene sequence: CDR1 SGHTA, CDR2 FQGNSA. The CDR3 has 15 amino acids. The CDR3 loop is CASTEKGWTNEKLFF. CDR3 nucleotide sequence: TGTGCCAGCACCGAGAAGGGGTGGACTAATGAAAAACTGTTTTTT.

This clonotype was picked up a small number of times. The chain has TRBV27 and TRBJ2-7, with D possibly called TRBD1 or TRBD2 (5 bases each). The CDR3 contains 15 residues. Trimming took off 2 bases at V and 2 bases at J, with 13 bases between the two ends. CDR1 and CDR2 from the germline V gene are MNHEY and SMNVEV (reference sequence). The CDR3 protein is CASSLVQGEAYEQYF. In nucleotides, the CDR3 is TGTGCCAGCAGTTTAGTCCAGGGAGAGGCCTACGAGCAGTACTTC.

The chain couples TRBV6-1 to TRBJ2-5; maybe TRBD1 (6 bases). The CDR3 has 15 residues. The ends were cut back, 0 bases at V and 5 bases at J, with 13 bases in the middle. The germline CDR1 and CDR2 sequences are MNHNS and SASEGT. CDR3 nucleotide sequence: TGTGCCAGCAGTGAAGCGGGGGCAGGGATGGAGACCCAGTACTTC. It encodes CASSEAGAGMETQYF.

This clonotype was recorded at least ten times. The chain recombines TRBV20-1 with TRBJ1-1, with 7 nucleotides matching TRBD1. Trimming at V came to 6 bases and at J to 1 base, leaving 8 bases not matched to a gene. Germline-derived CDR1 and CDR2 are DFQATT and SNEGSKA (reference sequence). The CDR3 has 14 amino acids. CDR3 sequence reads: CSALLGGPNTEAFF. As DNA, the CDR3 is TGCAGTGCCCTTCTAGGGGGCCCGAACACTGAAGCTTTCTTT.

The chain employs TRBV12-3 or TRBV12-4 and TRBJ1-2, with 10 bases fitting TRBD1. V gave up 5 bases and J gave up 2 bases; unmatched junction bases: 5. This CDR3 is built from 15 residues. CDR3 DNA: TGTGCCAGCAGTATGACAGGGGGCGTAAACTATGGCTACACCTTC. Its translation: CASSMTGGVNYGYTF.

This chain connects TRBV7-6 to TRBJ1-6; D possibly corresponds to TRBD1 (6 bases). This CDR3 contains 15 residues. Per the germline V gene, CDR1 is SGHVS and CDR2 is FNYEAQ. Trimming removed 6 bases from V and 6 bases from J, with 15 bases in between. The CDR3 DNA reads TGTGCCAGCAGATCCGAACAGGGTAGTAATTCACCCCTCCACTTT. Protein product: CASRSEQGSNSPLHF.

This chain uses TRBV20-1 with TRBJ2-5; 9 positions match TRBD1. The CDR3 sequence is 13 residues long. Germline-derived CDR1 and CDR2 are DFQATT and SNEGSKA (reference sequence). V lost 6 bases, J lost 6 bases, and 8 bases stayed unmatched. CDR3 protein: CSAPPGQGKTQYF. DNA for the CDR3: TGCAGTGCCCCCCCGGGACAGGGAAAGACCCAGTACTTC.

The rearrangement uses TRBV6-2 or TRBV6-3 and TRBJ2-7; D unclear. V was clipped by 0 bases and J by 2 bases, with 17 bases between them. Germline CDR1 MNHEY, CDR2 SVGEGT. The CDR3 runs to 17 residues. The CDR3, as DNA: TGTGCCAGCAGTTACTCGATAAAGCTTTCGGCAACCTACGAGCAGTACTTC. Residues: CASSYSIKLSATYEQYF.

This clonotype has more than one count but fewer than ten. The chain is built from TRBV10-3 and TRBJ2-5, with D possibly TRBD2 on 7 matching bases. The V gene lost 6 bases and the J gene lost 4 bases, with 21 bases spanning the gap. Per germline, CDR1 ENHRY and CDR2 SYGVKD. The CDR3 has 16 amino acids. The CDR3 spells CAIRDPTAGAGETQYF. The CDR3 region has the DNA TGTGCCATCAGGGACCCAACCGCGGGGGCAGGAGAGACCCAGTACTTC.

This chain connects TRBV4-3 to TRBJ1-1; 7 positions match TRBD1. The germline gives CDR1 LGHNA, CDR2 YSLEER. Germline trimming cut 0 bases from V and 4 bases from J; bases unmatched to any gene: 14. The CDR3 sequence is 18 residues long. The CDR3 DNA reads as TGCGCCAGCAGCCAAGACATCAATCCGGGACAGTGGGGCACTGAAGCTTTCTTT. This translates into CASSQDINPGQWGTEAFF.

The genes are TRBV4-1 and TRBJ2-3, with D unresolved. The CDR3 totals 13 residues. The V gene's germline CDR1 is MGHRA and CDR2 YSYEKL. V was pared by 4 bases and J by 8 bases, with 13 bases between. Here the CDR3 reads CASSPSPGSTQYF. The CDR3 DNA reads as TGCGCCAGCAGCCCCAGCCCCGGAAGTACGCAGTATTTT.

This clonotype was found a few times. The chain has TRBV18 and TRBJ1-6; unclear D gene. Between the trimmed V and J ends, which lost 5 bases and 6 bases, there was a span of 11 bases. This CDR3 has 14 amino acids. CDR1 is KGHSH and CDR2 is LQKENI in the germline V gene. CDR3 loop: CASSDARSNSPLHF. The CDR3 coding sequence is TGTGCCAGCTCAGACGCCAGAAGTAATTCACCCCTCCACTTT.